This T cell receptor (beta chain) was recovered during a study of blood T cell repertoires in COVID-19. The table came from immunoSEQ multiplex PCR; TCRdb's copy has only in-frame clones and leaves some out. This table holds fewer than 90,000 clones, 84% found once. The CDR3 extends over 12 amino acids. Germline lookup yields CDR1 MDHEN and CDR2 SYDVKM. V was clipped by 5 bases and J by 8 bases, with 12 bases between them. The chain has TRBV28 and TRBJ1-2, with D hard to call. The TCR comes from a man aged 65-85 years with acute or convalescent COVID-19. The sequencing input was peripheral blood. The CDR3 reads CASSALVGGYTF. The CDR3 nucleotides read TGTGCCAGCAGTGCCCTCGTGGGCGGCTACACCTTC.